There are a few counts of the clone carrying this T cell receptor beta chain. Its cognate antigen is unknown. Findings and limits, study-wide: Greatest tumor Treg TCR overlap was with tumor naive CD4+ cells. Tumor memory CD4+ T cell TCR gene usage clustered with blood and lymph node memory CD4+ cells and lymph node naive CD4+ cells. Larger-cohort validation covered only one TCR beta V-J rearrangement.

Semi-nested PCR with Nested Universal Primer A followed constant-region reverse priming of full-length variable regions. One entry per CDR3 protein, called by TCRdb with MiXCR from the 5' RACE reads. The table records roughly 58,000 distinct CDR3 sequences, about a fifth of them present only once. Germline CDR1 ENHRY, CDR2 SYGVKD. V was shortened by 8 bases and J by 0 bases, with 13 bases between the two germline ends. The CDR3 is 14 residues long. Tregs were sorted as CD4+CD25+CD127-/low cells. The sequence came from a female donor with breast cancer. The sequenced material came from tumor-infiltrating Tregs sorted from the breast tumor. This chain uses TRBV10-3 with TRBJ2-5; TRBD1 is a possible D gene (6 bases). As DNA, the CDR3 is TGTGCCATCTCTCTGGGGGCAAACCAAGAGACCCAGTACTTC. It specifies CAISLGANQETQYF.